A selection of T cell receptor beta chains follows, all from one sample in a study of T cell responses to AZD1222 COVID-19 vaccine. Some clones are missing from TCRdb's copy, which holds only in-frame ones; the method was immunoSEQ multiplex PCR. The sample shows fewer than 85,000 clones, about nine tenths of them seen only once. Sequenced here: peripheral blood, sampled 28 days after the second AZD1222 dose. These receptors were collected from an adult who received the AZD1222 COVID-19 vaccine. CDR3s include the opening cysteine and the closing phenylalanine or tryptophan. The D gene is left open where the match is weak. Expanded clones are given a class, and other clones once, few, many or no size at all.

d_call clone_size j_call v_call cdr3_nt cdr3_aa
. . TRBJ2-1 TRBV7-3 TGTGCCAGCAGCTTAACGACGGCTGCCTACAATGAGCAGTTCTTC CASSLTTAAYNEQFF
. . TRBJ1-5 TRBV20-1 TGCAGTGCTAGTAGGGGCGGCAATCAGCCCCAGCATTTT CSASRGGNQPQHF
TRBD2 . TRBJ2-5 TRBV25-1 TGTGCCAGCAGTGGACTAGCGGGGGTCTTAAAGGGGGAGACCCAGTACTTC CASSGLAGVLKGETQYF
. . TRBJ1-2 TRBV27 TGTGCCAGCAGCCGAGGGGACCAGCCGAGCTATGGCTACACCTTC CASSRGDQPSYGYTF
. few TRBJ2-1 TRBV20-1 TGCAGTGCTCCGGGTCCCAATGAGCAGTTCTTC CSAPGPNEQFF
. . TRBJ1-4 TRBV2 TGTGCCAGCAGTGAAACGGGCGGTAATGAAAAACTGTTTTTT CASSETGGNEKLFF
TRBD1 many TRBJ2-7 TRBV7-9 TGTGCCAGCAGCCCCGGAAGTACAGGGGGCACGTACGAGCAGTACTTC CASSPGSTGGTYEQYF
TRBD2 . TRBJ2-1 TRBV7-9 TGTGCCAGCAGCTACCGGTCCCGACTAGCGGCTAATGAGCAGTTCTTC CASSYRSRLAANEQFF
. . TRBJ1-1 TRBV30 TGTGCCTGGAGTGTCGGGGGGAGGGCTGAAGCTTTCTTT CAWSVGGRAEAFF
TRBD1 . TRBJ1-1 TRBV6-2/TRBV6-3 TGTGCCAGCAGCTATACAGGGGGCCGTGAAGCTTTCTTT CASSYTGGREAFF
. few TRBJ2-5 TRBV21-1 TGTGCCAGCCCCAGTGGGAGCAGCTCCGGGGCGAGCCAAGAGACCCAGTACTTC CASPSGSSSGASQETQYF
. . TRBJ1-5 TRBV12-3/TRBV12-4 TGTGCCAGCAGTGCAGGTCAGCCCCAGCATTTT CASSAGQPQHF
. . TRBJ2-7 TRBV7-4 TGTGCCAGCTACTCTAGCATTGGCGGGGAGCCCTACGAGCAGTACTTC CASYSSIGGEPYEQYF
. few TRBJ2-5 TRBV11-3 TGTGCCAGCAGCTTGGCCGGGCAGGTCGAGACCCAGTACTTC CASSLAGQVETQYF
. . TRBJ2-3 TRBV6-5 TGTGCCAGCAGTCCGGGCTTTCCCACAGATACGCAGTATTTT CASSPGFPTDTQYF